Presented here are 30 T cell receptor beta chains from one specimen sequenced in a study of blood T cell repertoires in COVID-19. Libraries were prepared by immunoSEQ multiplex PCR; TCRdb keeps only in-frame clonotypes and omits some of them. Of some 150,000 clones in the sample, 75% to 90% were seen once. The source material was peripheral blood. These receptors originate from a human donor in a cohort sampled during active COVID-19.

The J gene is TRBJ2-2, the V gene TRBV21-1; the DNA was not used to check the table's D call, TRBD2. TRBV21-1 is given as a pseudogene. The CDR3 has 19 residues. As DNA, the CDR3 is TGTGCCAGCAGCCAAGCCGGGACTAGCGGGAGGAAGGACACCGGGGAGCTGTTTTTT. It specifies CASSQAGTSGRKDTGELFF.

CDR3 DNA: TGCGCCAGCAGGACAGACTCCGCCTACAATGAGCAGTTCTTC. This gives the protein CASRTDSAYNEQFF. The chain recombines TRBV10-1 with TRBJ2-1; TRBD1 is a possible D gene (5 bases). Germline V gene data show CDR1 as WNHNN and CDR2 as SYGVQD (reference sequence). The CDR3 totals 14 residues. Trimming shortened V by 6 bases and J by 2 bases, and 11 bases separated the two germline ends.

The chain links TRBV2 to TRBJ2-7; no firm D call. The CDR3 is 15 amino acids. V lost 5 bases and J 3 bases, leaving 17 bases between the germline ends. Germline CDR1 reads SNHLY; CDR2 reads FYNNEI. CDR3 amino acids: CASSPINNPSYEQYV. CDR3 DNA: TGTGCCAGCAGTCCCATTAATAACCCGAGCTACGAGCAGTACGTC.

This chain connects TRBV7-2 to TRBJ2-1, with TRBD2 matching 9 bases. Germline CDR1 reads SGHTA; CDR2 reads FQGNSA. V was pared by 0 bases and J by 4 bases, with 4 bases of the junction left unmatched. The CDR3 sequence is 16 residues long. The CDR3 region is CASSLAGLAGYNEQFF. The CDR3 region has the DNA TGTGCCAGCAGCTTAGCTGGGCTAGCGGGGTACAATGAGCAGTTCTTC.

V and J are TRBV15 and TRBJ1-1; 7 nucleotides line up with TRBD1. CDR1 is LNHNV and CDR2 is YYDKDF in the germline V gene (reference sequence). This CDR3 comprises 15 residues. The V segment lost 2 bases and the J segment 1 base; nucleotides outside the gene matches: 4. The CDR3 DNA sequence: TGTGCCACCAGCAGACCGACAGGGAGGAACACTGAAGCTTTCTTT. Translated, it gives CATSRPTGRNTEAFF.

The genes are TRBV5-4 and TRBJ2-5, with D possibly TRBD1 on 5 matching bases. Germline V gives CDR1 SGHNT, CDR2 YYREEE (reference sequence). The CDR3 spans 14 residues. The V and J ends lost 2 bases and 5 bases respectively, with 13 bases between them. CDR3 coding DNA: TGTGCCAGCAGCTTCACAGGATCCAGGGAGACCCAGTACTTC. Protein: CASSFTGSRETQYF.

V and J are TRBV3-1 (or the pseudogene TRBV3-2) and TRBJ1-6; weak D call: TRBD1 (5 bases). V was trimmed by 4 bases and J by 10 bases, leaving 11 bases between them. The CDR3 spans 13 residues. The germline V gene has CDR1 LGHDT and CDR2 YNNKEL (reference sequence). The CDR3: CASSRGGGSPLHF. In DNA, the CDR3 is TGTGCCAGCAGCCGGGGGGGAGGGTCACCCCTCCACTTT.

In its sample, this clone is medium-sized (0.01 to 0.1%). This chain uses TRBV2 with TRBJ1-5, with TRBD1 identical over 7 bases. The ends lost 5 bases at V and 3 bases at J; junction bases unmatched: 19. There are 19 residues in the CDR3. Germline loops: CDR1 SNHLY, CDR2 FYNNEI. The CDR3 loop is CASSPSIGNRGGDNQPQHF. The CDR3 DNA sequence: TGTGCCAGCAGTCCCTCAATCGGAAACAGGGGAGGCGACAATCAGCCCCAGCATTTT.

The chain recombines TRBV30 with TRBJ1-2; D is perhaps TRBD1 (6 bases). CDR3 length: 14 residues. The V and J ends lost 4 bases and 6 bases respectively, with 18 bases between them. Per germline, CDR1 GTSNPN and CDR2 SVGIG (reference sequence). Here the CDR3 DNA reads TGTGCCTGGAACATACCGGGAGGGGGGGATGGCTACACCTTC. Its protein product is CAWNIPGGGDGYTF.

The chain combines TRBV6-1 with TRBJ2-7, with D tentatively TRBD2 (6 bases). V was shortened by 2 bases and J by 2 bases, with 13 bases between the two germline ends. Germline V lookup: CDR1 MNHNS, CDR2 SASEGT. The CDR3 extends over 15 amino acids. CDR3 in amino acids: CASSEPLGRTYEQYV. The DNA for the CDR3 is TGTGCCAGCAGTGAACCCCTGGGGAGGACCTACGAGCAGTACGTC.

CDR3 bases: TGCGCCAGCAGCTGGTCGGGAGGGGGAGAGAGTACCGGGGAGCTGTTTTTT. Protein: CASSWSGGGESTGELFF. The chain is built from TRBV5-1 and TRBJ2-2; 8 positions match TRBD2. Per germline, CDR1 SGHRS and CDR2 YFSETQ. This CDR3 is built from 17 residues. After removal of 3 bases from V and 5 bases from J, the junction contained 12 bases not matched to a gene.

This chain connects TRBV18 to TRBJ2-3, with no clear D. The CDR3 is 12 amino acids. CDR1 is KGHSH and CDR2 is LQKENI in the germline V gene. V dropped 3 bases and J dropped 4 bases, with 5 bases sitting between them. The CDR3 is CASSPYADTQYF. The CDR3 coding sequence is TGTGCCAGCTCACCCTACGCAGATACGCAGTATTTT.

The V gene is TRBV29-1, the J gene TRBJ1-1; 7 bases line up with TRBD1. V lost 7 bases to trimming and J lost 7 bases; unmatched junction nucleotides: 9. Germline V gene sequence: CDR1 SQVTM, CDR2 ANQGSEA. This CDR3 is 12 amino acids long. CDR3 nucleotide sequence: TGCAGCGCCGAGAAGGACAGGAATGAAGCTTTCTTT. Its protein product is CSAEKDRNEAFF.

This clone occurred once. V and J are TRBV27 and TRBJ2-4; D is perhaps TRBD2 (5 bases). Trimming pared 5 bases from V and 5 bases from J, leaving 16 bases between. CDR3 size: 15 residues. Germline values: CDR1 MNHEY, CDR2 SMNVEV (reference sequence). Written as DNA, the CDR3 is TGTGCCAGCAGTCAAGCCTTAGGGAGACAAAACATTCAGTACTTC. This translates into CASSQALGRQNIQYF.

The chain couples TRBV30 to TRBJ1-1; unclear D gene. There are 15 residues in the CDR3. V shed 0 bases and J shed 0 bases, with 11 bases lying between them. Germline CDR1 is GTSNPN and CDR2 is SVGIG (reference sequence). CDR3 residues: CAWSVYPQVNTEAFF. The CDR3 DNA reads TGTGCCTGGAGTGTATACCCTCAGGTGAACACTGAAGCTTTCTTT.

The V and J genes are TRBV19 and TRBJ1-2; the D gene is possibly TRBD1 (5 bases). The CDR3 covers 12 residues. Germline V gives CDR1 LNHDA, CDR2 SQIVND (reference sequence). V lost 5 bases to trimming and J lost 5 bases, with 9 bases between them. CDR3 nucleotides: TGTGCCAGTAGTCCAGGGTCGTATGGCTACACCTTC. This gives the protein CASSPGSYGYTF.

This chain joins TRBV21-1 and TRBJ2-7; the table gives TRBD1 as D, unverified against the DNA. TRBV21-1 is shown as a pseudogene. CDR3 length: 15 amino acids. Written as DNA, the CDR3 is TGTGCCAGCAGCAAAGATCGGGAAGGGGGCTACGAGCAGTACTTC. Its protein is CASSKDREGGYEQYF.

The chain employs TRBV12-3 or TRBV12-4 and TRBJ1-2, with a weak D call TRBD1 (6 bases). The CDR3 contains 12 residues. The V end lost 4 bases, the J end lost 8 bases, and 11 bases lay between the germline ends. The CDR3 DNA reads as TGTGCCAGCAGTTCCAACAGGGCCGGCTACACCTTC. This sequence encodes CASSSNRAGYTF.

This rearrangement joins TRBV29-1 to TRBJ2-2; TRBD1 agrees at 7 bases. Germline values: CDR1 SQVTM, CDR2 ANQGSEA. This CDR3 has 15 residues. Losses at the gene ends were 2 bases for V and 5 bases for J; bases not matched to a gene: 8. The CDR3 DNA sequence: TGCAGCGTTGAAAAGGGGGCCGGAGGAACCGGGGAGCTGTTTTTT. Amino acids: CSVEKGAGGTGELFF.

The chain joins TRBV11-2 to TRBJ2-1, with 15 bases matching TRBD2. Germline values: CDR1 SGHAT, CDR2 FQNNGV. V trimming: 4 bases; J trimming: 2 bases; junction bases outside the gene matches: 9. CDR3 size: 19 residues. The DNA of the CDR3 is TGTGCCAGCAGCTCCCGCGGGACTAGCGGGAGGCTACCCTACAATGAGCAGTTCTTC. Translation gives CASSSRGTSGRLPYNEQFF.

The rearrangement uses TRBV18 and TRBJ2-5; 7 nucleotides agree with TRBD2. Per the germline V gene, CDR1 is KGHSH and CDR2 is LQKENI. The CDR3 totals 14 residues. J was trimmed by 5 bases and V by 3 bases; bases with no gene match: 6. CDR3: CASSPRGGDETQYF. Here the CDR3 DNA reads TGTGCCAGCTCACCTAGGGGAGGGGATGAGACCCAGTACTTC. Full variable domain (missing parts from reference TRBV18 and TRBJ2-5): NAGVMQNPRHLVRRRGQEARLRCSPMKGHSHVYWYRQLPEEGLKFMVYLQKENIIDESGMPKERFSAEFPKEGPSILRIQQVVRGDSAAYFCASSPRGGDETQYFGPGTRLLVL.

The rearrangement joins TRBV5-1 to TRBJ1-5; 7 bases line up with TRBD1. The CDR3 consists of 14 residues. V gave up 4 bases and J gave up 5 bases; unmatched junction bases: 6. The V gene's germline CDR1 is SGHRS and CDR2 YFSETQ. The CDR3 loop reads CASSPQGPDQPQHF. Here the CDR3 DNA reads TGCGCCAGCAGCCCACAGGGGCCGGATCAGCCCCAGCATTTT.

This chain links TRBV15 with TRBJ2-5; 8 nucleotides match TRBD2. CDR3 size: 15 residues. With 1 base clipped from V and 2 bases from J, the junction kept 3 bases outside the gene matches. Germline assignment: CDR1 LNHNV and CDR2 YYDKDF (reference sequence). CDR3 in amino acids: CATSRGSGTQETQYF. The CDR3 DNA sequence: TGTGCCACCAGCAGAGGTAGCGGGACACAAGAGACCCAGTACTTC.

CDR3 protein: CASSQVGQGAKANEKLFF. DNA for the CDR3: TGCGCCAGCAGCCAAGTGGGACAGGGGGCGAAGGCTAATGAAAAACTGTTTTTT. This sequence joins TRBV4-1 and TRBJ1-4, with TRBD1 matching over 12 bases. The V and J ends lost 1 base and 3 bases, in that order; junction bases with no gene match: 6. The CDR3 has 18 residues. Germline CDR1 MGHRA, CDR2 YSYEKL.

The rearrangement uses TRBV29-1 and TRBJ1-1; 7 bases are shared with TRBD1. Germline CDR1 reads SQVTM; CDR2 reads ANQGSEA. J lost 9 bases, V lost 7 bases, and 14 bases had no gene match. The CDR3 has 13 amino acids. For the CDR3, the DNA is TGCAGCGCACGACTGGGACAGTCGGTTCAAGCTTTCTTT. It is translated as CSARLGQSVQAFF.

The chain joins TRBV6-1 to TRBJ1-1; no clear D. V shed 2 bases and J shed 4 bases, with 8 bases lying between them. The CDR3 runs to 13 residues. CDR1 MNHNS and CDR2 SASEGT come from the germline V gene. DNA of the CDR3: TGTGCCAGCAGTGAAAGCCGGAGCACTGAAGCTTTCTTT. Protein sequence: CASSESRSTEAFF.

The table lists this clone with a few counts. V is TRBV7-3 and J is TRBJ1-2, with 9 bases matching TRBD1. The CDR3 is made up of 13 amino acids. Germline assignment: CDR1 SGHTA and CDR2 FQGTGA. The junction had 1 base not matched to a gene; V was cut back by 3 bases and J by 5 bases. The CDR3: CASSLTGGYGYTF. Written as DNA, the CDR3 is TGTGCCAGCAGCTTGACAGGGGGGTATGGCTACACCTTC.

On this clone itself: Mismatch with germline at one junction end may stem from a read error. This chain connects TRBV4-2 to TRBJ2-1; TRBD2 matches 16 bases. Germline V gene sequence: CDR1 LGHNA, CDR2 YNFKEQ. The CDR3 is 15 amino acids. As DNA, the CDR3 is TGTGCCAGCAGCCGCTCCGGGACTAGCGGGAGGGCCGTGGTCTTC. Its protein is CASSRSGTSGRAVVF.

The chain couples TRBV2 to TRBJ2-3; 13 bases are a match to TRBD2. Per germline, CDR1 SNHLY and CDR2 FYNNEI. V was clipped by 6 bases and J by 2 bases; unmatched bases: 8. The CDR3 has 17 residues. CDR3 protein: CASRQRTSGGPTDTQYF. In DNA form, the CDR3 reads TGTGCCAGCAGACAAAGGACTAGCGGGGGCCCCACAGATACGCAGTATTTT. Combining the CDR3 with reference TRBV2 and TRBJ2-3 gives the whole variable domain EPEVTQTPSHQVTQMGQEVILRCVPISNHLYFYWYRQILGQKVEFLVSFYNNEISEKSEIFDDQFSVERPDGSNFTLKIRSTKLEDSAMYFCASRQRTSGGPTDTQYFGPGTRLTVL.

The chain carries TRBV12-3 or TRBV12-4 and TRBJ1-5; 8 positions agree with TRBD1. J gave up 4 bases and V 4 bases, and 0 bases lay outside the gene matches. The CDR3 extends over 13 amino acids. CDR3 loop: CASSWTGNQPQHF. CDR3 nucleotides: TGTGCCAGCAGTTGGACAGGGAATCAGCCCCAGCATTTT.